The 29 T cell receptor beta chains presented below share a single source sample, sequenced in a study of blood T cell repertoires in COVID-19 (dated by TCRdb to 2020 to 2021). Library method: the immunoSEQ multiplex PCR assay. In TCRdb, the immuneACCESS table is reduced to in-frame sequences with V and J assigned. These tables do not hold every clone; where another copy was compared, an unresolved V gene accounts for under half, and the others remain unexplained. Counted in this sample were fewer than 200,000 clones; approximately 91% of them appeared once. Approximately 5% of the sample comes from the top ten. Sequencing was performed on peripheral blood. These TCRs come from a man between 18 and 35 years old with COVID-19, enrolled during active disease.

This clone was detected only a few times. V usage is TRBV13 and J usage is TRBJ2-3, with TRBD2 matching 8 bases. J gave up 3 bases and V 0 bases, and 8 bases lay outside the gene matches. This CDR3 comprises 17 residues. In germline, CDR1 is PRHDT, CDR2 FYEKMQ (reference sequence). The CDR3 region is CASSLGLSSGITDTQYF. The CDR3 coding sequence is TGTGCCAGCAGCTTAGGCCTAAGTAGCGGGATAACAGATACGCAGTATTTT.

J is TRBJ1-5 and V is TRBV5-1, with D unresolved. The V end lost 0 bases, the J end lost 0 bases, and 7 bases lay between the germline ends. Per the germline V gene, CDR1 is SGHRS and CDR2 is YFSETQ. The CDR3 length is 15 residues. DNA of the CDR3: TGCGCCAGCAGCTTGGGGAGCTCTAGCAATCAGCCCCAGCATTTT. Protein sequence: CASSLGSSSNQPQHF.

This clone was seen ten or more times. This sequence joins TRBV5-1 and TRBJ2-1; 8 positions match TRBD2. Germline CDR1 is SGHRS and CDR2 is YFSETQ. The junction had 15 bases not matched to a gene; V was cut back by 3 bases and J by 7 bases. This CDR3 contains 17 residues. For the CDR3, the DNA is TGCGCCAGCAGCTCGTTGTTTTCGGGAGGGATGGCAAATGAGCAGTTCTTC. Encoded protein: CASSSLFSGGMANEQFF.

The rearrangement joins TRBV4-1 to TRBJ2-2; 11 bases agree with TRBD1. The V and J ends lost 2 bases and 6 bases, in that order; junction bases with no gene match: 11. CDR1 MGHRA and CDR2 YSYEKL come from the germline V gene. This CDR3 is built from 18 residues. CDR3 in DNA: TGCGCCAGCAGCCAAACCGGGACAGGGGGGTATCAGGCCGGGGAGCTGTTTTTT. Protein sequence: CASSQTGTGGYQAGELFF.

V and J are TRBV6-5 and TRBJ1-6; D gene uncertain. V was pared by 3 bases and J by 13 bases, with 13 bases between. Per germline, CDR1 MNHEY and CDR2 SVGAGI. The CDR3 contains 13 residues. The CDR3, as DNA: TGTGCCAGCAGTTATGAGGCTATTTCTCCCCTCCACTTT. It is translated as CASSYEAISPLHF.

This chain uses TRBV7-9 with TRBJ2-2, with 12 positions matching TRBD2. The CDR3 has 16 residues. J was trimmed by 2 bases and V by 5 bases; bases with no gene match: 3. Germline CDR1 reads SEHNR; CDR2 reads FQNEAQ (reference sequence). The CDR3 loop is CASSTGLAGNTGELFF. CDR3 nucleotides: TGTGCCAGCAGCACCGGACTAGCGGGAAACACCGGGGAGCTGTTTTTT.

The gene calls are TRBV2 and TRBJ2-1, with 9 bases aligning to TRBD2. Germline CDR1 and CDR2: SNHLY and FYNNEI. The CDR3 is made up of 15 amino acids. The V segment lost 6 bases and the J segment 6 bases; nucleotides outside the gene matches: 9. CDR3 DNA: TGTGCCAGCAGCTCCCTAGCGGGAAGGGGCAATGAGCAGTTCTTC. Protein sequence: CASSSLAGRGNEQFF. Using reference TRBV2 and TRBJ2-1 for the parts outside the CDR3, the full variable domain is EPEVTQTPSHQVTQMGQEVILRCVPISNHLYFYWYRQILGQKVEFLVSFYNNEISEKSEIFDDQFSVERPDGSNFTLKIRSTKLEDSAMYFCASSSLAGRGNEQFFGPGTRLTVL.

Details on this clone: A read error may produce the germline difference seen at one junction end. V gene TRBV30 combines with J gene TRBJ1-4, with TRBD1 as a possible D gene (6 bases). The CDR3 has 15 amino acids. Germline CDR1 and CDR2: GTSNPN and SVGIG (reference sequence). The CDR3 is CAWSPLTGVNEKLLF. DNA of the CDR3: TGTGCCTGGAGTCCGCTGACAGGCGTTAATGAAAAACTGCTTTTT.

The rearrangement links TRBV5-4 to TRBJ2-3; 8 bases align to TRBD1. V dropped 4 bases and J dropped 6; count of bases not matched to a gene: 10. This CDR3 contains 15 residues. CDR1 and CDR2 (germline): SGHNT, YYREEE (reference sequence). The CDR3 here is CASSPRTGLGDTQYF. In nucleotides, the CDR3 is TGTGCCAGCAGCCCCCGGACAGGGTTGGGGGATACGCAGTATTTT.

CDR3 loop: CASSPNKLAQGYEQYF. CDR3 sequence (DNA): TGTGCCAGCAGCCCTAACAAGCTGGCCCAGGGCTACGAGCAGTACTTC. This chain uses TRBV28 with TRBJ2-7, with D possibly being TRBD1 (5 bases). Trimming stripped 6 bases from V and 3 bases from J, with 21 bases between. The CDR3 loop spans 16 amino acids. The germline gives CDR1 MDHEN, CDR2 SYDVKM. Variable domain in full (rest from reference TRBV28 and TRBJ2-7): DVKVTQSSRYLVKRTGEKVFLECVQDMDHENMFWYRQDPGLGLRLIYFSYDVKMKEKGDIPEGYSVSREKKERFSLILESASTNQTSMYLCASSPNKLAQGYEQYFGPGTRLTVT.

This rearrangement joins TRBV15 to TRBJ1-4; 7 bases agree with TRBD1. The CDR3 has 15 residues. V lost 3 bases and J lost 2; bases outside the gene matches: 3. Germline CDR1 and CDR2: LNHNV and YYDKDF (reference sequence). The CDR3 spells CATSRIQGTNEKLFF. The CDR3 DNA is TGTGCCACCAGCAGGATACAGGGGACTAATGAAAAACTGTTTTTT.

The rearrangement links TRBV28 to TRBJ2-7; TRBD2 matches at 12 bases. This CDR3 comprises 20 residues. V gave up 3 bases and J gave up 4 bases; unmatched junction bases: 19. Germline CDR1 is MDHEN and CDR2 is SYDVKM. The CDR3: CASSFGLFTRLAGEFYEQYF. The CDR3 nucleotides read TGTGCCAGCAGTTTCGGCCTCTTCACACGACTAGCGGGAGAGTTTTACGAGCAGTACTTC.

The chain joins TRBV4-1 to TRBJ1-2; tentative D call: TRBD1 (6 bases). The CDR3 length is 15 residues. V was pared by 0 bases and J by 4 bases, with 12 bases between. CDR1 MGHRA and CDR2 YSYEKL come from the germline V gene. CDR3 loop: CASSQEWGRSYGYTF. CDR3 in DNA: TGCGCCAGCAGCCAAGAATGGGGGCGAAGCTATGGCTACACCTTC.

About this clone itself: One end of the junction does not line up with germline, which may come from a read error. The chain recombines TRBV28 with TRBJ1-4; the D is unclear. CDR3 length: 14 amino acids. From germline, CDR1 is MDHEN and CDR2 SYDVKM. CDR3 loop: CASSSRQRREKLLF. In nucleotides, the CDR3 is TGTGCCAGCAGTTCGAGGCAACGCCGGGAAAAACTGCTTTTT.

This clone came up once. This sequence joins TRBV7-2 and TRBJ2-3; a weak D match, TRBD1 (5 bases). CDR3 length equals 15 residues. V lost 2 bases and J lost 3, with 12 bases in between. Looked up from germline, CDR1 is SGHTA and CDR2 is FQGNSA. The CDR3 region has the DNA TGTGCCAGCAGCTTACCAGCAGGGTTGACAGATACGCAGTATTTT. Translated, it gives CASSLPAGLTDTQYF.

This clone has a single count. This chain joins TRBV7-9 and TRBJ2-7, with D maybe TRBD1 (6 bases). V was clipped by 0 bases and J by 3 bases, with 12 bases between them. This CDR3 comprises 15 residues. Per germline, CDR1 SEHNR and CDR2 FQNEAQ (reference sequence). CDR3 sequence: CASSLANRVVYEQYF. The CDR3 DNA reads TGTGCCAGCAGCTTAGCAAACAGGGTAGTCTACGAGCAGTACTTC.

The V and J genes are TRBV19 and TRBJ2-7, with 13 bases lining up with TRBD2. V lost 5 bases, J lost 2 bases, and 15 bases stayed unmatched. CDR3 length: 19 amino acids. Germline CDR1 LNHDA, CDR2 SQIVND (reference sequence). The CDR3 nucleotides read TGTGCCAGTAGTCCTCTCCCCCGACTAGCGGGAGGTCCCACCTACGAGCAGTACTTC. Translated: CASSPLPRLAGGPTYEQYF.

The V call is TRBV30, the J call TRBJ2-1; 11 nucleotides align to TRBD2. Trimming cost V 3 bases and J 6 bases; bases outside gene matches: 7. This CDR3 is 15 amino acids long. The V gene's germline CDR1 is GTSNPN and CDR2 SVGIG (reference sequence). The CDR3 nucleotides read TGTGCCTGGAGACCTCCGGGACTAGCGGTCAATGAGCAGTTCTTC. Its translation: CAWRPPGLAVNEQFF.

V usage is TRBV7-2 and J usage is TRBJ1-6, with D perhaps matching TRBD1 (5 bases). CDR1 is SGHTA, CDR2 FQGNSA, per germline. Trimming took 1 base from V and 7 from J, leaving 8 bases between them. This CDR3 comprises 14 residues. The CDR3 is CASSLDRLNSPLHF. CDR3 nucleotide sequence: TGTGCCAGCAGCTTAGACAGGCTAAATTCACCCCTCCACTTT.

The chain employs TRBV7-2 and TRBJ1-5; D perhaps matches TRBD1 (5 bases). Trimming stripped 6 bases from V and 6 bases from J, with 15 bases between. Germline V gene data show CDR1 as SGHTA and CDR2 as FQGNSA. The length of the CDR3 is 14 residues. The CDR3 nucleotides are TGTGCCAGCAGTTCTCAGGGCCGGTCTCAGCCCCAGCATTTT. It specifies CASSSQGRSQPQHF. Combining the CDR3 with reference TRBV7-2 and TRBJ1-5 gives the whole variable domain GAGVSQSPSNKVTEKGKDVELRCDPISGHTALYWYRQSLGQGLEFLIYFQGNSAPDKSGLPSDRFSAERTGGSVSTLTIQRTQQEDSAVYLCASSSQGRSQPQHFGDGTRLSIL.

This clone was seen only once. The chain couples TRBV5-6 to TRBJ1-1, with a tentative D call TRBD1 (5 bases). Trimming pared 0 bases from V and 3 bases from J, leaving 9 bases between. Germline V gene lookup returns CDR1 SGHDT and CDR2 YYEEEE. CDR3 length: 14 residues. The CDR3 loop is CASSLGWGDTEAFF. CDR3 nucleotides: TGTGCCAGCAGCTTGGGGTGGGGCGACACTGAAGCTTTCTTT.

The CDR3 bases are TGTGCCAGCTCCATCACGGGACAGGGTTACGAGCAGTACTTC. Its translation: CASSITGQGYEQYF. The chain joins TRBV18 to TRBJ2-7; 9 nucleotides match TRBD1. The ends lost 6 bases at V and 4 bases at J; junction bases unmatched: 7. CDR3 length: 14 amino acids. Germline V gene data show CDR1 as KGHSH and CDR2 as LQKENI. The full variable domain, completed using reference TRBV18 and TRBJ2-7, is NAGVMQNPRHLVRRRGQEARLRCSPMKGHSHVYWYRQLPEEGLKFMVYLQKENIIDESGMPKERFSAEFPKEGPSILRIQQVVRGDSAAYFCASSITGQGYEQYFGPGTRLTVT.

The V call is TRBV7-6, the J call TRBJ2-2, with 8 bases identical to TRBD1. Germline lookup yields CDR1 SGHVS and CDR2 FNYEAQ. This CDR3 comprises 15 residues. Losses at the gene ends were 5 bases for V and 6 bases for J; bases not matched to a gene: 8. This CDR3 is CASSRTGFNAGELFF. The CDR3, as DNA: TGTGCCAGCAGCAGGACAGGGTTTAACGCCGGGGAGCTGTTTTTT.

This chain joins TRBV5-5 and TRBJ2-7; D not resolved. This CDR3 spans 15 amino acids. Germline V gives CDR1 SGHKS, CDR2 YYEKEE (reference sequence). Trimming took off 0 bases at V and 3 bases at J, with 13 bases between the two ends. The CDR3 bases are TGTGCCAGCAGCTTGGTTGGTCTAGGAATCTACGAGCAGTACTTC. Translated: CASSLVGLGIYEQYF.

The chain recombines TRBV30 with TRBJ2-2; the D is unclear. V was pared by 4 bases and J by 4 bases, with 4 bases between. The germline gives CDR1 GTSNPN, CDR2 SVGIG (reference sequence). The CDR3 length is 11 residues. The CDR3 region is CAWMSTGELFF. In nucleotides, the CDR3 is TGTGCCTGGATGAGCACCGGGGAGCTGTTTTTT.

This sequence joins TRBV10-3 and TRBJ1-4; D call uncertain. Germline loops: CDR1 ENHRY, CDR2 SYGVKD. This CDR3 region has 15 residues. V dropped 3 bases and J dropped 5 bases, with 13 bases sitting between them. This chain's CDR3 is CAISDRQAKNEKLFF. In DNA form, the CDR3 reads TGTGCCATCAGTGACCGACAAGCTAAAAATGAAAAACTGTTTTTT.

This chain joins TRBV5-5 and TRBJ2-3; the D gene is possibly TRBD1 (7 bases). The CDR3 sequence is 14 residues long. CDR1 is SGHKS, CDR2 YYEKEE, per germline (reference sequence). V gave up 4 bases and J gave up 6 bases, with 15 bases separating them. The CDR3: CASSRQAGGDTQYF. The CDR3 DNA follows: TGTGCCAGCAGCCGACAAGCAGGGGGGGATACGCAGTATTTT.

The chain is built from TRBV25-1 and TRBJ2-7; TRBD1 agrees at 8 bases. This CDR3 region has 13 residues. Germline V lookup: CDR1 MGHDK, CDR2 SYGVNS. Unmatched junction bases numbered 7, after V lost 9 bases and J lost 3 bases. This chain's CDR3 is CASTGGDHYEQYF. The CDR3 DNA follows: TGTGCCAGTACAGGGGGAGATCACTACGAGCAGTACTTC.

This sequence joins TRBV24-1 and TRBJ2-7, with 8 bases identical to TRBD2. V shed 5 bases and J 3 bases; nucleotides not matched to a gene: 8. The CDR3 runs to 15 residues. Germline V gives CDR1 KGHDR, CDR2 SFDVKD. CDR3 protein: CATSGRTGGSYEQYF. The CDR3 nucleotides are TGTGCCACCAGTGGAAGGACGGGAGGGAGCTACGAGCAGTACTTC.